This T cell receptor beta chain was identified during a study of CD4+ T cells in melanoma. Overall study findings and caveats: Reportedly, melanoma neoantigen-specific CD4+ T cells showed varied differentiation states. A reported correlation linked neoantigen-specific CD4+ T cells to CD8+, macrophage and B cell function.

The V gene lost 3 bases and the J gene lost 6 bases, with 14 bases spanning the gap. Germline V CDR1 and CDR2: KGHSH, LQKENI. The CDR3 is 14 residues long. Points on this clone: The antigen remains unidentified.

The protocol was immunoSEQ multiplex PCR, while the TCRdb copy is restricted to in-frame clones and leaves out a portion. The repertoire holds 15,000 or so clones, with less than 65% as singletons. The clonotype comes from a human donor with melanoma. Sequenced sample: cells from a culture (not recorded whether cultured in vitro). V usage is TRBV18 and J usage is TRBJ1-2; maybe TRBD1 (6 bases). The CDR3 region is CASSPAQGFDGYTF. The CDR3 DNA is TGTGCCAGCTCACCGGCACAGGGTTTCGATGGCTACACCTTC.